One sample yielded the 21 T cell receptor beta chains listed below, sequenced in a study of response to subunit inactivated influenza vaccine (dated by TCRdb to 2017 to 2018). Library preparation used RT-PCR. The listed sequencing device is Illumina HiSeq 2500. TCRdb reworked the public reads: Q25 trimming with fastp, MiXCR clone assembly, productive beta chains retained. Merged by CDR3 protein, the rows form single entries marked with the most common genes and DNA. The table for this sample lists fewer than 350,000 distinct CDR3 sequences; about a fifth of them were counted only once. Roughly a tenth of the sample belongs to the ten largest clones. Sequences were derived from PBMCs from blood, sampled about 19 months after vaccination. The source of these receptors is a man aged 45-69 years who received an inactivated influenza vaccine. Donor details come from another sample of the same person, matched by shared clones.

Here the CDR3 reads CASSTYEAVNTEAFF. As DNA, the CDR3 is TGTGCCAGCAGTACTTACGAGGCCGTGAACACTGAAGCTTTCTTT. The J gene is TRBJ1-1, the V gene TRBV9; D not resolved. The V end lost 5 bases, the J end lost 0 bases, and 14 bases lay between the germline ends. This CDR3 has 15 amino acids. Germline assignment: CDR1 SGDLS and CDR2 YYNGEE.

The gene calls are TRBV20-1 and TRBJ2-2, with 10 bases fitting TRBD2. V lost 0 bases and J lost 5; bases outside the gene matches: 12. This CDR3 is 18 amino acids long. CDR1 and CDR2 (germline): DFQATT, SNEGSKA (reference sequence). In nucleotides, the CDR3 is TGCAGTGCTAGAGATTTAACTAGCGGGACCACCGCAACCGGGGAGCTGTTTTTT. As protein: CSARDLTSGTTATGELFF.

CDR3 nucleotides: TGTGCCAGCAGCTTGGGGCTAGCGTCCTACAATGAGCAGTTCTTC. This translates into CASSLGLASYNEQFF. The chain carries TRBV7-8 and TRBJ2-1; maybe TRBD2 (6 bases). The V gene's germline CDR1 is SGHVS and CDR2 FQNEAQ. This CDR3 is built from 15 residues. Trimming took 3 bases from V and 1 from J, leaving 10 bases between them.

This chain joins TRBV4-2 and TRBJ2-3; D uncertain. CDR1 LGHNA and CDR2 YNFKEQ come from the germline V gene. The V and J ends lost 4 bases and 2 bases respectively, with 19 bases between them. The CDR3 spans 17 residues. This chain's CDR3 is CASSRTIEPTLTDTQYF. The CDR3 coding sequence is TGTGCCAGCAGCCGTACGATCGAACCGACCCTCACAGATACGCAGTATTTT.

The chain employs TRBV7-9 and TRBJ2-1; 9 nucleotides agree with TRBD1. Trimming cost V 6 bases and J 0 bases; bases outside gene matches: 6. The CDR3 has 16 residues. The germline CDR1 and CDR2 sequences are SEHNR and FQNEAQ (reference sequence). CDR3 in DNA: TGTGCCAGCAGGGACAGGGGAAGGACCTCCTACAATGAGCAGTTCTTC. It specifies CASRDRGRTSYNEQFF.

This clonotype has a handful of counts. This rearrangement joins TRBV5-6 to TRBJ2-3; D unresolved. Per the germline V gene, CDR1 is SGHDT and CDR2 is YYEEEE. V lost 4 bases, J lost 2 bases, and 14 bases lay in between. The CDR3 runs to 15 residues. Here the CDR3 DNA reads TGTGCCAGCAGCGTGGACCTGGGGAACACAGATACGCAGTATTTT. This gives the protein CASSVDLGNTDTQYF. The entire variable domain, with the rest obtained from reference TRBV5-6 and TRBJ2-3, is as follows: DAGVTQSPTHLIKTRGQQVTLRCSPKSGHDTVSWYQQALGQGPQFIFQYYEEEERQRGNFPDRFSGHQFPNYSSELNVNALLLGDSALYLCASSVDLGNTDTQYFGPGTRLTVL.

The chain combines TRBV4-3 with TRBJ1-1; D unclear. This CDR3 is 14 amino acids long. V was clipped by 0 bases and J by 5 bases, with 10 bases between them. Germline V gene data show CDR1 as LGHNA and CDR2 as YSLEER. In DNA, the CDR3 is TGCGCCAGCAGCCAAGACGTGGACTCTACTGAAGCTTTCTTT. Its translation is CASSQDVDSTEAFF.

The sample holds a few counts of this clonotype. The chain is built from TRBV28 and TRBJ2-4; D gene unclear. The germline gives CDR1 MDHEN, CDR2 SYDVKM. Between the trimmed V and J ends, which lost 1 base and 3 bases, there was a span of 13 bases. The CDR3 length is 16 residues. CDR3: CASSLFSPRFKNIQYF. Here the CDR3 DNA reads TGTGCCAGCAGTTTATTTAGCCCACGCTTCAAAAACATTCAGTACTTC. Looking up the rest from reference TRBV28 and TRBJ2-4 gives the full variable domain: DVKVTQSSRYLVKRTGEKVFLECVQDMDHENMFWYRQDPGLGLRLIYFSYDVKMKEKGDIPEGYSVSREKKERFSLILESASTNQTSMYLCASSLFSPRFKNIQYFGAGTRLSVL.

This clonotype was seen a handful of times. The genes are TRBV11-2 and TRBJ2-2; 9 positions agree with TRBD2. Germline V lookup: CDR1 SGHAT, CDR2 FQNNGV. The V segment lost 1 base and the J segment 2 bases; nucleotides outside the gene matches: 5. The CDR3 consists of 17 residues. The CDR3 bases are TGTGCCAGCAGCTTAGTCCCGGGACTAGCCAACACCGGGGAGCTGTTTTTT. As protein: CASSLVPGLANTGELFF.

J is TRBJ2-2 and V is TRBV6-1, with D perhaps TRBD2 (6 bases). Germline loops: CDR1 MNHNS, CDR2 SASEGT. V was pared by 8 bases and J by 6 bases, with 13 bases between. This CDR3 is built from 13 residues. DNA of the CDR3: TGTGCCAGCGCAAATGCGGGGTCCGGGGAGCTGTTTTTT. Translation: CASANAGSGELFF.

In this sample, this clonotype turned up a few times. Here the CDR3 DNA reads TGTGCCAGCAGAAACAGGGGTCAGTCCTACGAGCAGTACTTC. It is translated as CASRNRGQSYEQYF. This chain links TRBV28 with TRBJ2-7; 7 bases are a match to TRBD1. J was trimmed by 1 base and V by 6 bases; bases with no gene match: 6. The CDR3 is made up of 14 amino acids. Germline V lookup: CDR1 MDHEN, CDR2 SYDVKM.

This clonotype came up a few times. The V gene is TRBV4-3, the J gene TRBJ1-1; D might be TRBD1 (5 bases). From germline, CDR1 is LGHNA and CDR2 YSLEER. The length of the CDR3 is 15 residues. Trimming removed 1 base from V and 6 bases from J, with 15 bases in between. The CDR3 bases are TGCGCCAGCAGCCAAGCGTTTCCCAGGGTAGCTGAAGCTTTCTTT. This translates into CASSQAFPRVAEAFF.

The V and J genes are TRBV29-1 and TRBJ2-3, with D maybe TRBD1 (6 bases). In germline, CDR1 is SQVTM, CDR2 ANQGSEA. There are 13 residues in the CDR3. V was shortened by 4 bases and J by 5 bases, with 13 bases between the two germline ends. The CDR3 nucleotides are TGCAGCGTTGGAGGGACACCTCAAGATACGCAGTATTTT. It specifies CSVGGTPQDTQYF.

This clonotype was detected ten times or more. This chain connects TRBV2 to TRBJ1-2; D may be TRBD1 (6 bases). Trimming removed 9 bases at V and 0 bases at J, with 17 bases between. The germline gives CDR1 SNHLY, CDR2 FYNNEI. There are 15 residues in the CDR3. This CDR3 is CARTSGTTANYGYTF. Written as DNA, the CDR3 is TGTGCCAGAACCTCCGGGACAACAGCTAACTATGGCTACACCTTC.

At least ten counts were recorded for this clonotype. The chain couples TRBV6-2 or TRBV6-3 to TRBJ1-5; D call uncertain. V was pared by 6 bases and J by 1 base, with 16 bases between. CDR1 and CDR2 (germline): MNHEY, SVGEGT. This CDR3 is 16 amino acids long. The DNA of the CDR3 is TGTGCCAGCAGCGATACCTCATCGAAGAGCAATCAGCCCCAGCATTTT. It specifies CASSDTSSKSNQPQHF.

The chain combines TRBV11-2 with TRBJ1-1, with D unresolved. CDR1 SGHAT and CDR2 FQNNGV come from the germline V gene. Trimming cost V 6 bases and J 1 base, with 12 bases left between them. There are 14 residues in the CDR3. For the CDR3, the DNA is TGTGCCAGCAGTAAAACAACTTGGAACACTGAAGCTTTCTTT. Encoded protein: CASSKTTWNTEAFF.

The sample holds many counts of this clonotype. The CDR3 loop is CSARGGYGYTF. CDR3 DNA: TGCAGTGCTAGAGGAGGCTATGGCTACACCTTC. This chain links TRBV20-1 with TRBJ1-2, with D hard to call. This CDR3 contains 11 residues. The V gene lost 1 base and the J gene lost 4 bases, with 4 bases spanning the gap. Germline loops: CDR1 DFQATT, CDR2 SNEGSKA (reference sequence).

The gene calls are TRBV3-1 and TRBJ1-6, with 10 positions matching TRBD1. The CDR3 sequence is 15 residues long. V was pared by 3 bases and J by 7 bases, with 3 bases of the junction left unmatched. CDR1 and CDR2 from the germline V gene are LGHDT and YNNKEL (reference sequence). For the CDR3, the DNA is TGTGCCAGCAGCCAGACAGGGGGCTACAATTCACCCCTCCACTTT. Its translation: CASSQTGGYNSPLHF.

The CDR3 DNA reads TGTGCCAGCAGCCGGACGGACAGGGCACTTAATTCACCCCTCCACTTT. It codes for CASSRTDRALNSPLHF. The chain employs TRBV5-5 and TRBJ1-6; 8 bases map to TRBD1. Trimming at V came to 4 bases and at J to 6 bases, leaving 9 bases not matched to a gene. Per germline, CDR1 SGHKS and CDR2 YYEKEE (reference sequence). This CDR3 comprises 16 residues.

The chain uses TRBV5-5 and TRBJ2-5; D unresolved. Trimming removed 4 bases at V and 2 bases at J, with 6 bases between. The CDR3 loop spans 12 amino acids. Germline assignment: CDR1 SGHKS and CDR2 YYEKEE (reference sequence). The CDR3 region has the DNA TGTGCCAGCAGCACTCAACAAGAGACCCAGTACTTC. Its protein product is CASSTQQETQYF.

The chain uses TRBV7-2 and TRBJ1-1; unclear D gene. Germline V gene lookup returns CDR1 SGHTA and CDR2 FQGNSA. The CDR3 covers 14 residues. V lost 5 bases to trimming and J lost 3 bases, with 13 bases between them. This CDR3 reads CASSRVGRYTEAFF. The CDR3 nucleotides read TGTGCCAGCAGCCGGGTGGGGAGGTACACTGAAGCTTTCTTT. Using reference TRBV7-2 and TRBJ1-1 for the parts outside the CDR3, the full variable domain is GAGVSQSPSNKVTEKGKDVELRCDPISGHTALYWYRQSLGQGLEFLIYFQGNSAPDKSGLPSDRFSAERTGGSVSTLTIQRTQQEDSAVYLCASSRVGRYTEAFFGQGTRLTVV.